Listed below are T cell receptor beta chains from one sample, sequenced in a study of cytomegalovirus exposure and HLA in healthy donors. Here immunoSEQ multiplex PCR was the method, and the copy in TCRdb shows in-frame clones only, minus some. The sample lists around 150,000 clones, roughly 86% occurring once. The specimen sequenced was PBMCs. Receptors were obtained from a woman younger than 35 in good health and CMV-seropositive. CDR3s include the opening cysteine and the closing phenylalanine or tryptophan. A D gene is named only where the DNA matches it firmly.

v_call	j_call	d_call	cdr3_aa
TRBV18	TRBJ1-2	NA	CASSHNRENYGYTF
TRBV19	TRBJ1-5	NA	CASSARGSNQPQHF
TRBV2	TRBJ1-4	TRBD1	CASNTGGPNEKLFF
TRBV5-6	TRBJ1-1	TRBD1	CASSLGQGEAFF
TRBV9	TRBJ2-1	TRBD1	CASSVQGASYNEQFF
TRBV9	TRBJ2-5	TRBD2	CASSVVPGLAGEEETQYF
TRBV18	TRBJ1-2	NA	CASSPKGDGYTF
TRBV19	TRBJ2-1	NA	CASTSSESSYNEQFF
TRBV5-4	TRBJ1-1	NA	CASSLGRVGRTEAFF
TRBV11-2	TRBJ1-2	TRBD1	CASSWDRNYGYTF
TRBV30	TRBJ1-3	NA	CAWIPVGNTIYF